The source of this T cell receptor (beta chain) is a study of radiation and T cells in renal cell carcinoma. Study as a whole: Nephrectomy followed 15 Gy stereotactic body radiation by 4 weeks.

Time point meaning: blood 2 weeks post-SBRT. Treatment described: 15 Gy SBRT to primary tumor, nephrectomy 4 weeks later. Radiation-treated patients gave blood at baseline, week 2 and week 4. The patient's renal cell carcinoma had clear cell pathology. Germline-derived CDR1 and CDR2 are SGHNT and YYREEE (reference sequence). The CDR3 is made up of 16 amino acids. V dropped 4 bases and J dropped 4; count of bases not matched to a gene: 13. Study results and limitations: Top tumor clonotypes rose in blood 2 weeks post-radiation, then contracted.

Libraries were prepared by immunoSEQ multiplex PCR; TCRdb keeps only in-frame clonotypes and omits some of them. The table lists fewer than 90,000 clones, 70% to 90% of them singletons. On this clone: Its antigen remains unknown.

This chain joins TRBV5-4 and TRBJ2-7; 8 bases are shared with TRBD2. Sequences were derived from blood, sampled from a patient whose treatment included radiotherapy and nephrectomy. The clonotype originates from a woman between 50 and 59 years old with renal cell carcinoma. The CDR3 here is CASSPAAAGEGYEQYF. DNA of the CDR3: TGTGCCAGCAGCCCCGCAGCAGCGGGAGAGGGGTACGAGCAGTACTTC.